Listed here are 13 T cell receptor beta chains from one sample, sequenced in a study of beta chain features in type 1 diabetes. Reverse transcription of all isolated RNA meant that expressed TCRB transcripts were sequenced. Measured with immunoSEQ multiplex PCR; TCRdb has only the in-frame clones, and not every one. This table has roughly 140,000 clones, less than 9% appearing once. Sequences were obtained from central memory CD4+ T cells from blood. These receptors were obtained from a woman in her 30s in good health.

This clone counts as medium-sized. The rearrangement links TRBV28 to TRBJ2-4, with D hard to call. Germline CDR1 is MDHEN and CDR2 is SYDVKM. V was pared by 6 bases and J by 0 bases, with 12 bases between. There are 15 residues in the CDR3. CDR3 sequence: CASSPTSLAKNIQYF. The CDR3 nucleotides are TGTGCCAGCAGCCCAACTTCCCTAGCCAAAAACATTCAGTACTTC.

The chain joins TRBV4-3 to TRBJ2-7; tentative D call: TRBD2 (6 bases). The CDR3 is made up of 13 amino acids. Trimming removed 0 bases at V and 9 bases at J, with 12 bases between. Germline-derived CDR1 and CDR2 are LGHNA and YSLEER. The CDR3 sequence: CASSQELGLRQYF. The CDR3 DNA follows: TGCGCCAGCAGCCAAGAACTGGGACTGCGGCAGTACTTC.

This clone showed up just a few times. The chain couples TRBV7-2 to TRBJ1-5, with D possibly TRBD1 on 6 matching bases. V was clipped by 0 bases and J by 2 bases, with 14 bases between them. The CDR3 loop spans 17 amino acids. Germline CDR1 SGHTA, CDR2 FQGNSA. CDR3 amino acids: CASSLARGGVGNQPQHF. In DNA, the CDR3 is TGTGCCAGCAGCTTAGCGAGGGGGGGAGTGGGCAATCAGCCCCAGCATTTT.

This sequence joins TRBV25-1 and TRBJ1-1; D is unclear. The CDR3 consists of 14 residues. CDR1 is MGHDK and CDR2 is SYGVNS in the germline V gene. Trimming left V 1 base short and J 5 bases short, with 11 bases between. The CDR3 here is CASSESLAGTEAFF. DNA for the CDR3: TGTGCCAGCAGTGAATCTTTAGCGGGGACTGAAGCTTTCTTT.

The gene calls are TRBV7-2 and TRBJ2-1; TRBD2 might be the D (5 bases). Trimming cost V 3 bases and J 5 bases, with 11 bases left between them. The CDR3 is made up of 14 amino acids. Germline CDR1 is SGHTA and CDR2 is FQGNSA. The CDR3 DNA sequence: TGTGCCAGCAGCTTTGCACAGACTAACAATGAGCAGTTCTTC. This sequence encodes CASSFAQTNNEQFF.

This clone was found a few times. The chain combines TRBV5-4 with TRBJ2-5; 7 bases agree with TRBD1. The trim removed 4 bases at V and 2 bases at J, leaving 8 bases unmatched. The CDR3 consists of 15 residues. Germline-derived CDR1 and CDR2 are SGHNT and YYREEE (reference sequence). In DNA form, the CDR3 reads TGTGCCAGCAGCCGAACAGGGGTCACACAAGAGACCCAGTACTTC. Protein sequence: CASSRTGVTQETQYF.

This chain joins TRBV2 and TRBJ1-2; D call uncertain. Germline-derived CDR1 and CDR2 are SNHLY and FYNNEI. V lost 7 bases and J 6 bases, leaving 9 bases between the germline ends. This CDR3 is built from 11 residues. CDR3 DNA sequence: TGTGCCAGCACGGTCACCAATGGCTACACCTTC. Its protein is CASTVTNGYTF. The full variable domain, its missing parts supplied by reference TRBV2 and TRBJ1-2, is EPEVTQTPSHQVTQMGQEVILRCVPISNHLYFYWYRQILGQKVEFLVSFYNNEISEKSEIFDDQFSVERPDGSNFTLKIRSTKLEDSAMYFCASTVTNGYTFGSGTRLTVV.

The chain uses TRBV6-5 and TRBJ1-5; tentatively, D is TRBD1 (5 bases). The CDR3 spans 15 residues. Germline loops: CDR1 MNHEY, CDR2 SVGAGI. The germline V and J ends were trimmed by 5 bases and 2 bases, with 13 bases remaining between them. The CDR3 bases are TGTGCCAGCAGTCGAGAAGGGGTGGGCAATCAGCCCCAGCATTTT. It specifies CASSREGVGNQPQHF.

CDR3 loop: CASSSNLRDRVSYGYTF. CDR3 bases: TGTGCCAGCAGCTCAAATCTCCGGGACAGGGTATCCTATGGCTACACCTTC. The chain is built from TRBV7-9 and TRBJ1-2; TRBD1 matches 9 bases. The CDR3 runs to 17 residues. Looked up from germline, CDR1 is SEHNR and CDR2 is FQNEAQ (reference sequence). After removal of 4 bases from V and 4 bases from J, the junction contained 13 bases not matched to a gene.

This clone was counted ten times or more. The genes are TRBV7-2 and TRBJ1-5; TRBD1 matches at 7 bases. The CDR3 is 16 amino acids. Germline values: CDR1 SGHTA, CDR2 FQGNSA. V dropped 5 bases and J dropped 2; count of bases not matched to a gene: 9. The CDR3, as DNA: TGTGCCAGCAGCCTGCGGACAGGTAGCGGCAATCAGCCCCAGCATTTT. It is translated as CASSLRTGSGNQPQHF.

This clone was detected ten times or more. V is TRBV15 and J is TRBJ2-7; D remains ambiguous. The CDR3 is 14 amino acids. CDR1 LNHNV and CDR2 YYDKDF come from the germline V gene (reference sequence). Between the trimmed V and J ends, which lost 6 bases and 6 bases, there was a span of 18 bases. The CDR3 reads CATRTGFSAREQYF. In DNA form, the CDR3 reads TGTGCCACCAGGACCGGGTTCTCCGCGCGCGAGCAGTACTTC.

This clone ranks as medium-sized. The genes are TRBV19 and TRBJ2-5; D is ambiguous. Trimming removed 6 bases from V and 5 bases from J, with 13 bases in between. This CDR3 has 13 residues. Germline loops: CDR1 LNHDA, CDR2 SQIVND (reference sequence). CDR3 bases: TGTGCCAGTAGCGCAAGGAAAGCGGAGACCCAGTACTTC. Amino acids: CASSARKAETQYF.

This clone was counted a few times. This chain links TRBV20-1 with TRBJ2-7; D uncertain. The V end was cut by 6 bases, the J end by 4 bases, with 10 bases between. The CDR3 consists of 11 residues. CDR1 is DFQATT and CDR2 is SNEGSKA in the germline V gene (reference sequence). Written as DNA, the CDR3 is TGCAGTGCCACCCCTCAGTACGAGCAGTACTTC. Translating it yields CSATPQYEQYF.